Listed below are T cell receptor beta chains from one sample, sequenced in a study of Ad26.COV2.S vaccination and SARS-CoV-2 variants. Repertoires were generated with immunoSEQ multiplex PCR, while TCRdb's copy carries only in-frame clones and drops some. This table holds about 220,000 clones, roughly 88% found once. The sample was peripheral blood, taken in a trial of Ad26.COV2.S vaccine versus placebo. The source is a person aged 18-60 years who received the Ad26.COV2.S COVID-19 vaccine or a placebo. CDR3s include the opening cysteine and the closing phenylalanine or tryptophan. D genes are given only for firm matches. Clone size is given for some rows only: seen once, a few or many times, or a class if the clone is expanded.

CDR3 DNA: TGTGCCAGCAGCTTAGCCTTTGGGACTAGCGGGGTAAAAGAGACCCAGTACTTC
CDR3 protein: CASSLAFGTSGVKETQYF
J gene: TRBJ2-5
D gene: TRBD2
clone size: once
V gene: TRBV11-1

CDR3 DNA: TGTGCCAGCACCCCTGGACCGAACACTGAAGCTTTCTTT
CDR3 protein: CASTPGPNTEAFF
J gene: TRBJ1-1
D gene: -
clone size: -
V gene: TRBV2

CDR3 DNA: TGTGCCAGCAGCGTAGCCGCAAGCAGCGGGGGGCCTTACAATGAGCAGTTCTTC
CDR3 protein: CASSVAASSGGPYNEQFF
J gene: TRBJ2-1
D gene: TRBD2
clone size: few
V gene: TRBV9

CDR3 DNA: TGTGCCAGCAGCTTATCTGCAGCGGGGGGAACCAATGAGCAGTTCTTC
CDR3 protein: CASSLSAAGGTNEQFF
J gene: TRBJ2-1
D gene: TRBD2
clone size: -
V gene: TRBV7-3

CDR3 DNA: TGCGCCAGCAGCCAAGGGGTGGTTGGTAGCGGCTACGAGCAGTACTTC
CDR3 protein: CASSQGVVGSGYEQYF
J gene: TRBJ2-7
D gene: -
clone size: few
V gene: TRBV4-3

CDR3 DNA: TGTGCCTGGAGTGTACAGCGGTTAGAGACCCAGTACTTC
CDR3 protein: CAWSVQRLETQYF
J gene: TRBJ2-5
D gene: -
clone size: -
V gene: TRBV30

CDR3 DNA: TGTGCCTGGAGCAGACTTAAGTACGAGCAGTACTTC
CDR3 protein: CAWSRLKYEQYF
J gene: TRBJ2-7
D gene: -
clone size: -
V gene: TRBV30

CDR3 DNA: TGCGCCAGCAGCTTGGGGCAGAGACTCCTGGACACTGAAGCTTTCTTT
CDR3 protein: CASSLGQRLLDTEAFF
J gene: TRBJ1-1
D gene: -
clone size: -
V gene: TRBV5-1

CDR3 DNA: TGCGCCAGCTCGGGACAGACCTACGAGCAGTACTTC
CDR3 protein: CASSGQTYEQYF
J gene: TRBJ2-7
D gene: TRBD1
clone size: -
V gene: TRBV5-1

CDR3 DNA: TGCGCCAGCAGCCAGGGAGACGAGAGGGCCGGGGAGCTGTTTTTT
CDR3 protein: CASSQGDERAGELFF
J gene: TRBJ2-2
D gene: -
clone size: -
V gene: TRBV4-3

CDR3 DNA: TGTGCCAGCAGTTTATTGGGCAGGGAAGCTTTCTTT
CDR3 protein: CASSLLGREAFF
J gene: TRBJ1-1
D gene: -
clone size: once
V gene: TRBV28

CDR3 DNA: TGTGCCAGTAGTATAGGGCGGCAAGCGGGGTCCTACGAGCAGTACTTC
CDR3 protein: CASSIGRQAGSYEQYF
J gene: TRBJ2-7
D gene: TRBD2
clone size: -
V gene: TRBV19

CDR3 DNA: TGTGCCACCAGTACCGACAGGGGGCTCGGCTACACCTTC
CDR3 protein: CATSTDRGLGYTF
J gene: TRBJ1-2
D gene: TRBD1
clone size: once
V gene: TRBV24-1

CDR3 DNA: TGTGCCAGTGGAGAGGGTAGGGCCTATAGGAATGAGCAGTTCTTC
CDR3 protein: CASGEGRAYRNEQFF
J gene: TRBJ2-1
D gene: -
clone size: -
V gene: TRBV6-5

CDR3 DNA: TGTGCCAGCACCTCGGGACAACCTATTGTCGAGCAGTACTTC
CDR3 protein: CASTSGQPIVEQYF
J gene: TRBJ2-7
D gene: -
clone size: once
V gene: TRBV6-5

CDR3 DNA: TGTGCCAGCTCACCACGGGAGAAAGAGACCCAGTACTTC
CDR3 protein: CASSPREKETQYF
J gene: TRBJ2-5
D gene: -
clone size: -
V gene: TRBV18

CDR3 DNA: TGTGCCAGCAGTCCCCAACAAGTTTTGGGGGCTTTCTTT
CDR3 protein: CASSPQQVLGAFF
J gene: TRBJ1-1
D gene: -
clone size: -
V gene: TRBV28

CDR3 DNA: TGTGCCAGCAGTTTACGGGAGGCCCAAGAGCAGTTCTTC
CDR3 protein: CASSLREAQEQFF
J gene: TRBJ2-1
D gene: TRBD2
clone size: once
V gene: TRBV12-3/TRBV12-4

CDR3 DNA: TGTGCCAGTAGGGGGGACGTAGACTATGGCTACACCTTC
CDR3 protein: CASRGDVDYGYTF
J gene: TRBJ1-2
D gene: -
clone size: -
V gene: TRBV19

CDR3 DNA: TGTGCCAGCAGCGATGGGGACAGGAACACTGAAGCTTTCTTT
CDR3 protein: CASSDGDRNTEAFF
J gene: TRBJ1-1
D gene: TRBD1
clone size: -
V gene: TRBV3-1/TRBV3-2

CDR3 DNA: TGTGCCAGCAGTTGGGCAGGACAAGAGACCCAGTACTTC
CDR3 protein: CASSWAGQETQYF
J gene: TRBJ2-5
D gene: -
clone size: -
V gene: TRBV6-5

CDR3 DNA: TGTGCCAGCAGCTTGACCGGGACAGGACAAGAGACCCAGTACTTC
CDR3 protein: CASSLTGTGQETQYF
J gene: TRBJ2-5
D gene: TRBD1
clone size: few
V gene: TRBV7-3

CDR3 DNA: TGTGCCAGCAGCTTAGGGGCCGAATTGTACTATGGCTACACCTTC
CDR3 protein: CASSLGAELYYGYTF
J gene: TRBJ1-2
D gene: -
clone size: -
V gene: TRBV11-2

CDR3 DNA: TGTGCCAGCAGCCTGGGCACGTGGCAGCAAAACGAGCAGTACTTC
CDR3 protein: CASSLGTWQQNEQYF
J gene: TRBJ2-7
D gene: -
clone size: few
V gene: TRBV5-6

CDR3 DNA: TGTGCCAGCAGTGTCCAGGCCGCTAATGAAAAACTGTTTTTT
CDR3 protein: CASSVQAANEKLFF
J gene: TRBJ1-4
D gene: -
clone size: -
V gene: TRBV2

CDR3 DNA: TGTGCCAGCAGTTACTCGGCAATGGGTGCCTACGAGCAGTACTTC
CDR3 protein: CASSYSAMGAYEQYF
J gene: TRBJ2-7
D gene: -
clone size: -
V gene: TRBV6-5

CDR3 DNA: TGTGCCAGCAGTTTACAGCGGGGGGGCTACAATGAGCAGTTCTTC
CDR3 protein: CASSLQRGGYNEQFF
J gene: TRBJ2-1
D gene: TRBD2
clone size: -
V gene: TRBV27

CDR3 DNA: TGCGCCAGCAGCATGACAGGTGGGTTCTACGAGCAGTACTTC
CDR3 protein: CASSMTGGFYEQYF
J gene: TRBJ2-7
D gene: -
clone size: -
V gene: TRBV5-1

CDR3 DNA: TGTGCCAGTAGTAAACAGGGGGCGCAGGCCGGGGAGTTGTTTTTT
CDR3 protein: CASSKQGAQAGELFF
J gene: TRBJ2-2
D gene: TRBD1
clone size: -
V gene: TRBV19

CDR3 DNA: TGTGCCAGCAGTTATCCCTATCGCAGTTACAATGAGCAGTTCTTC
CDR3 protein: CASSYPYRSYNEQFF
J gene: TRBJ2-1
D gene: -
clone size: -
V gene: TRBV6-6

CDR3 DNA: TGTGCCAGCAGCCAAGATCGGGGACTTCACTACGAGCAGTACTTC
CDR3 protein: CASSQDRGLHYEQYF
J gene: TRBJ2-7
D gene: -
clone size: once
V gene: TRBV4-2

CDR3 DNA: TGTGCCAGCAGGCCGTCACGGGGGCCTGAAGCTTTCTTT
CDR3 protein: CASRPSRGPEAFF
J gene: TRBJ1-1
D gene: -
clone size: -
V gene: TRBV7-2

CDR3 DNA: TGTGCCAGCAGTTACGGGATTAGCTCCTACGAGCAGTACTTC
CDR3 protein: CASSYGISSYEQYF
J gene: TRBJ2-7
D gene: -
clone size: -
V gene: TRBV27

CDR3 DNA: TGCGCCAGCACTCTACAGGCTTCTGATGGCTACACCTTC
CDR3 protein: CASTLQASDGYTF
J gene: TRBJ1-2
D gene: -
clone size: -
V gene: TRBV5-1

CDR3 DNA: TGTGCCAGTACTCGGCGAGGAGTTGAGGAAGCTTTCTTT
CDR3 protein: CASTRRGVEEAFF
J gene: TRBJ1-1
D gene: -
clone size: once
V gene: TRBV19

CDR3 DNA: TGTGCCAGCAGTTTAGGACCTAATACCGGGGAGCTGTTTTTT
CDR3 protein: CASSLGPNTGELFF
J gene: TRBJ2-2
D gene: -
clone size: -
V gene: TRBV28

CDR3 DNA: TGCGCCAGCAGTAATGCAGGGGCTCACCATTTCGTTGCAACTAATGAAAAACTGTTTTTT
CDR3 protein: CASSNAGAHHFVATNEKLFF
J gene: TRBJ1-4
D gene: -
clone size: -
V gene: TRBV4-1

CDR3 DNA: TGTGCCAGCAGCTCGGACGGTCGCTCTGGAAACACCATATATTTT
CDR3 protein: CASSSDGRSGNTIYF
J gene: TRBJ1-3
D gene: -
clone size: -
V gene: TRBV11-2

CDR3 DNA: TGTGCCAGCAGCTTGGGGCTTAGCAATCAGCCCCAGCATTTT
CDR3 protein: CASSLGLSNQPQHF
J gene: TRBJ1-5
D gene: -
clone size: -
V gene: TRBV5-6

CDR3 DNA: TGTGCCAGCAGCAATGTTCAAGGATCAGCCGGCGAGCAGTACTTC
CDR3 protein: CASSNVQGSAGEQYF
J gene: TRBJ2-7
D gene: -
clone size: -
V gene: TRBV13

CDR3 DNA: TGCGCCACCAAGGGAGGGACAGAGCAGTTCTTC
CDR3 protein: CATKGGTEQFF
J gene: TRBJ2-1
D gene: -
clone size: -
V gene: TRBV10-2

CDR3 DNA: TGTGCCAGCAGGGAAGGACAGGGAAACAATTCACCCCTCCACTTT
CDR3 protein: CASREGQGNNSPLHF
J gene: TRBJ1-6
D gene: TRBD1
clone size: -
V gene: TRBV6-1

CDR3 DNA: TGTGCCAGCAGCCCCCAATTTTCGGGGTCCCCCTACAATGAGCAGTTCTTC
CDR3 protein: CASSPQFSGSPYNEQFF
J gene: TRBJ2-1
D gene: -
clone size: few
V gene: TRBV11-2

CDR3 DNA: TGTGCCAGCAGTTACTCTGGAGGGGCTGTTGGCTACACCTTC
CDR3 protein: CASSYSGGAVGYTF
J gene: TRBJ1-2
D gene: -
clone size: few
V gene: TRBV6-6

CDR3 DNA: TGTGCCAGCACCCGCCCGGGGTGGAACACTGAAGCTTTCTTT
CDR3 protein: CASTRPGWNTEAFF
J gene: TRBJ1-1
D gene: -
clone size: -
V gene: TRBV2

CDR3 DNA: TGTGCCAGCAGCCCGCGGACTAGCGGGAGTTGGTACGAGCAGTACTTC
CDR3 protein: CASSPRTSGSWYEQYF
J gene: TRBJ2-7
D gene: TRBD2
clone size: many
V gene: TRBV4-2

CDR3 DNA: TGTGCCAGCAGCATCGGCAACGTCGCCGAGCAGTACTTC
CDR3 protein: CASSIGNVAEQYF
J gene: TRBJ2-7
D gene: -
clone size: once
V gene: TRBV11-3

CDR3 DNA: TGTGCCAGCAGCCCCCCCGGAGCGGGAGGGCACAATGAGCAGTTCTTC
CDR3 protein: CASSPPGAGGHNEQFF
J gene: TRBJ2-1
D gene: TRBD2
clone size: -
V gene: TRBV7-9

CDR3 DNA: TGTGCCAGCATGGACTATAGCTCCTACGAGCAGTACTTC
CDR3 protein: CASMDYSSYEQYF
J gene: TRBJ2-7
D gene: -
clone size: -
V gene: TRBV28

CDR3 DNA: TGTGCCAGCAGCGCCGACATCTTTCAAGAGACCCAGTACTTC
CDR3 protein: CASSADIFQETQYF
J gene: TRBJ2-5
D gene: -
clone size: -
V gene: TRBV11-1

CDR3 DNA: TGTGCCAGCTCACCAAGGACAGGGCGGGAGACCCAGTACTTC
CDR3 protein: CASSPRTGRETQYF
J gene: TRBJ2-5
D gene: TRBD1
clone size: -
V gene: TRBV18

CDR3 DNA: TGTGCCAGCTCACCACCGGAGGGAGGGCGGGCTGAAGCTTTCTTT
CDR3 protein: CASSPPEGGRAEAFF
J gene: TRBJ1-1
D gene: -
clone size: -
V gene: TRBV18

CDR3 DNA: TGTGCCAGCAGCCCGGGGGATCTTGGGCCTGGGGCCAACGTCCTGACTTTC
CDR3 protein: CASSPGDLGPGANVLTF
J gene: TRBJ2-6
D gene: -
clone size: -
V gene: TRBV9

CDR3 DNA: TGTGCCAGCAGCCAAGTCCTTGAGACCCAGTACTTC
CDR3 protein: CASSQVLETQYF
J gene: TRBJ2-5
D gene: -
clone size: -
V gene: TRBV14

CDR3 DNA: TGTGCCAGCAGTCTCCGACAGGGGTTCTATGGCTACACCTTC
CDR3 protein: CASSLRQGFYGYTF
J gene: TRBJ1-2
D gene: TRBD1
clone size: few
V gene: TRBV27

CDR3 DNA: TGCGCCAGCAGCCAAGGGTTCACCGGGGAGCTGTTTTTT
CDR3 protein: CASSQGFTGELFF
J gene: TRBJ2-2
D gene: -
clone size: few
V gene: TRBV4-3

CDR3 DNA: TGCGCCAGCAGCTTGGACTCGGTAAGCGAGCCCCAGCATTTT
CDR3 protein: CASSLDSVSEPQHF
J gene: TRBJ1-5
D gene: -
clone size: -
V gene: TRBV5-1

CDR3 DNA: TGTGCCAGCAGCCAAGATAGTGAGGCGGGGGGGCCGAACACCGGGGAGCTGTTTTTT
CDR3 protein: CASSQDSEAGGPNTGELFF
J gene: TRBJ2-2
D gene: TRBD2
clone size: -
V gene: TRBV4-2

CDR3 DNA: TGTGCCAGCAGCCAAAGGACAGGGCCTAGCGGCAAATACACCGGGGAGCTGTTTTTT
CDR3 protein: CASSQRTGPSGKYTGELFF
J gene: TRBJ2-2
D gene: -
clone size: -
V gene: TRBV7-2